Each of the 14 T cell receptor beta chains below was sequenced from the same sample in a study of molecular identifiers for immune sequencing clone quantification. In TCRdb, the PCR reads were re-called with MiXCR into one record per CDR3 protein. This table has about 330,000 distinct CDR3 sequences, 24% appearing once. Sequenced input: naive CD8+ T cells from blood, with Jurkat cell RNA spiked in. The subset is: FACS-sorted CD8+CD4-CCR7+CD45RA+ naive T cells. The source of these receptors is a human donor in good health. Some libraries in this study had Jurkat cell RNA spiked in.

This clonotype was observed many times. V is TRBV4-3 and J is TRBJ2-7, with D tentatively TRBD2 (6 bases). CDR3 length equals 15 residues. The germline V gene has CDR1 LGHNA and CDR2 YSLEER. With 3 bases removed from V and 3 bases from J, the gap between germline ends came to 15 bases. Here the CDR3 DNA reads TGCGCCAGCAGCCACCGCCCCCTCGGGAGCTACGAGCAGTACTTC. The encoded protein is CASSHRPLGSYEQYF.

This clonotype has a count of ten or more. A junction boundary mismatches the germline segment, possibly from a read error. J is TRBJ1-1 and V is TRBV5-1; D remains ambiguous. Germline CDR1 SGHRS, CDR2 YFSETQ. CDR3 length: 14 amino acids. The CDR3 bases are TGTGCCAGCAGCCTTACCTGGGGGAACACTGAAGCTTTCTTT. Its protein is CASSLTWGNTEAFF.

Ten or more counts support this clonotype. This rearrangement joins TRBV27 to TRBJ2-1; 14 bases match TRBD2. Germline-derived CDR1 and CDR2 are MNHEY and SMNVEV (reference sequence). The CDR3 sequence is 16 residues long. V was clipped by 1 base and J by 9 bases; unmatched bases: 5. The CDR3: CASSLLGTSGSFEQFF. The DNA for the CDR3 is TGTGCCAGCAGTTTATTGGGGACTAGCGGGAGCTTTGAGCAGTTCTTC.

The chain has TRBV4-1 and TRBJ1-2, with TRBD1 identical over 7 bases. The V and J ends lost 1 base and 3 bases, in that order; junction bases with no gene match: 17. The germline CDR1 and CDR2 sequences are MGHRA and YSYEKL. The CDR3 has 19 amino acids. The CDR3 protein is CASSQAPIQTGDRYYGYTF. CDR3 nucleotide sequence: TGCGCCAGCAGCCAAGCTCCGATACAAACCGGGGACAGATACTATGGCTACACCTTC.

This clonotype has only a few counts. The chain links TRBV12-3 or TRBV12-4 to TRBJ1-1; TRBD1 matches 8 bases. Trimming cost V 8 bases and J 5 bases; bases outside gene matches: 10. The CDR3 length is 14 residues. The CDR3 DNA is TGTGCCAGCGGGCCCAACAGGGGGTGGACTGAAGCTTTCTTT. It yields the protein CASGPNRGWTEAFF.

As for this clonotype: A clone one base away is much larger, so this may be a read error. This sequence joins TRBV27 and TRBJ2-7; TRBD1 matches 11 bases. Per the germline V gene, CDR1 is MNHEY and CDR2 is SMNVEV (reference sequence). The CDR3 has 15 residues. The CDR3 coding sequence is TGTGCCAGCAGTCCAGGGACAGGGGGGACCTACGAGCAGAACTTC. This sequence encodes CASSPGTGGTYEQNF.

This chain uses TRBV9 with TRBJ1-3, with TRBD1 matching 12 bases. Looked up from germline, CDR1 is SGDLS and CDR2 is YYNGEE. The CDR3 has 17 residues. The V segment lost 4 bases and the J segment 6 bases; nucleotides outside the gene matches: 11. CDR3 protein: CASSSPKGTGGINTIYF. The DNA of the CDR3 is TGTGCCAGCAGCTCGCCGAAGGGGACAGGGGGCATAAACACCATATATTTT.

The V call is TRBV19, the J call TRBJ2-1; weak D call: TRBD2 (7 bases). V lost 5 bases and J 7 bases, leaving 18 bases between the germline ends. The CDR3 covers 15 residues. Germline V gene data show CDR1 as LNHDA and CDR2 as SQIVND (reference sequence). Here the CDR3 reads CASSFGGGLGNEQFF. Written as DNA, the CDR3 is TGTGCCAGTAGTTTTGGGGGGGGCCTGGGAAATGAGCAGTTCTTC.

The chain has TRBV30 and TRBJ2-5; D call uncertain. The CDR3 extends over 14 amino acids. Trimming left V 0 bases short and J 4 bases short, with 12 bases between. Germline V lookup: CDR1 GTSNPN, CDR2 SVGIG (reference sequence). CDR3 residues: CAWSVFGYRETQYF. CDR3 DNA sequence: TGTGCCTGGAGTGTTTTCGGCTATCGAGAGACCCAGTACTTC.

A note on this clonotype: This may come from a read error, since a much larger clone is one base off. This likely comes from a read error, as the CDR3 has no conserved phenylalanine or tryptophan at its end. The genes are TRBV29-1 and TRBJ2-7; TRBD2 agrees at 11 bases. This CDR3 spans 16 amino acids. Trimming took 1 base from V and 0 from J; bases not matched to a gene: 5. CDR1 and CDR2 from the germline V gene are SQVTM and ANQGSEA. This CDR3 reads CSVEAQGLADSYEQYS. The DNA for the CDR3 is TGCAGCGTTGAAGCGCAGGGACTAGCGGACTCCTACGAGCAGTACTCC.

This chain uses TRBV4-1 with TRBJ2-7; no clear D. The CDR3 consists of 13 residues. V was clipped by 0 bases and J by 5 bases, with 8 bases between them. Germline CDR1 is MGHRA and CDR2 is YSYEKL. In nucleotides, the CDR3 is TGCGCCAGCAGCCAAGATCGTAGGGACGAGCAGTACTTC. Its protein product is CASSQDRRDEQYF.

The rearrangement joins TRBV11-3 to TRBJ2-3, with 8 bases lining up with TRBD1. J lost 3 bases, V lost 3 bases, and 8 bases had no gene match. This CDR3 comprises 16 residues. The germline V gene encodes CDR1 SGHNT and CDR2 YENEEA. The DNA of the CDR3 is TGTGCCAGCAGCTTGGCGGACAGGGACGGTACAGATACGCAGTATTTT. Its protein is CASSLADRDGTDTQYF.

V gene TRBV7-6 combines with J gene TRBJ2-3; TRBD2 matches 9 bases. With V trimmed by 4 bases and J by 6 bases, 8 bases remained unmatched. Germline V gene data show CDR1 as SGHVS and CDR2 as FNYEAQ. The CDR3 runs to 15 residues. The CDR3 sequence is CASSSSGGPGDTQYF. CDR3 sequence (DNA): TGTGCCAGCAGCTCGAGCGGGGGGCCGGGTGATACGCAGTATTTT.

This clonotype was picked up a small number of times. The V call is TRBV20-1, the J call TRBJ2-1; 13 bases agree with TRBD2. The length of the CDR3 is 15 residues. The ends lost 5 bases at V and 6 bases at J; junction bases unmatched: 7. Germline values: CDR1 DFQATT, CDR2 SNEGSKA (reference sequence). The CDR3 DNA reads TGCAGTGCTGACAGACTAGCGGGAGGAGGCAATGAGCAGTTCTTC. It translates to CSADRLAGGGNEQFF.